A selection of T cell receptor beta chains follows, all from one sample in a study of CD8 T cells in ankylosing spondylitis. TCRdb used MiXCR to reprocess the 5' RACE reads, holding one entry per CDR3 protein. The sample lists 500,000 or so distinct CDR3 sequences; approximately 5% were seen once. Specimen: blood, either unsorted or a sorted T cell fraction (not recorded which). All receptors derive from a male donor with ankylosing spondylitis. The CDR3 runs from the conserved cysteine through the conserved F or W. The order of the fields is clone size, D gene, V gene, J gene, CDR3 protein, CDR3 DNA. The D gene is left open where the match is weak. A row's size may be missing; if present it is once, few, many or a size class.

many	.	TRBV6-6	TRBJ2-1	CASMGAGYEQFF	TGTGCCAGCATGGGTGCGGGGTATGAGCAGTTCTTC
few	.	TRBV6-1	TRBJ2-5	CASSLLGRETQYF	TGTGCCAGCAGTCTCTTAGGAAGGGAGACCCAGTACTTC
many	TRBD2	TRBV6-5	TRBJ2-1	CASSFSGGADNEQFF	TGTGCCAGCAGTTTCAGCGGGGGGGCTGACAATGAGCAGTTCTTC
few	.	TRBV29-1	TRBJ2-7	CSVEDRTHEQYF	TGCAGCGTTGAAGATCGGACTCACGAGCAGTACTTC
few	TRBD1	TRBV12-3/TRBV12-4	TRBJ2-1	CASIRGGQGYNEQFF	TGTGCCAGCATCCGTGGGGGACAGGGTTACAATGAGCAGTTCTTC
.	.	TRBV6-1	TRBJ1-4	CASRRSSIPATNEKLFF	TGTGCCAGCAGGAGGAGTTCGATCCCTGCAACTAATGAAAAACTGTTTTTT
many	.	TRBV20-1	TRBJ1-5	CSASPGGSNQPQHF	TGCAGTGCTAGTCCGGGGGGCAGCAATCAGCCCCAGCATTTT
many	TRBD2	TRBV11-2	TRBJ2-5	CASSFSGGLGETQYF	TGTGCCAGCAGCTTTTCGGGGGGGCTTGGGGAGACCCAGTACTTC
many	TRBD2	TRBV20-1	TRBJ2-1	CSALAGASYNEQFF	TGCAGTGCCCTAGCGGGGGCCTCCTACAATGAGCAGTTCTTC
many	.	TRBV29-1	TRBJ2-3	CSVRGATTSTDTQYF	TGCAGCGTCCGTGGGGCGACTACTAGCACAGATACGCAGTATTTT
many	.	TRBV7-2	TRBJ2-3	CASSLAISGTDTQYF	TGTGCCAGCAGCTTAGCGATAAGCGGCACAGATACGCAGTATTTT
many	.	TRBV29-1	TRBJ1-1	CSVDRGFEAFF	TGCAGCGTTGATCGGGGCTTTGAAGCTTTCTTT
.	.	TRBV6-1	TRBJ1-1	CASSIGGDTEAFF	TGTGCCAGCAGTATCGGGGGGGACACTGAAGCTTTCTTT
many	.	TRBV28	TRBJ1-6	CASSYPGDNNSPLHF	TGTGCCAGCAGCTACCCGGGGGACAATAATTCACCCCTCCACTTT
many	.	TRBV12-3/TRBV12-4	TRBJ2-3	CASSLGAAAYTDTQYF	TGTGCCAGCAGTTTAGGGGCAGCCGCCTACACAGATACGCAGTATTTT
many	.	TRBV7-2	TRBJ2-7	CASSKVGTGEQYF	TGTGCCAGCAGCAAAGTCGGGACGGGTGAGCAGTACTTC
many	.	TRBV20-1	TRBJ2-4	CSAHQGYGKNIQYF	TGCAGTGCTCATCAGGGGTACGGCAAAAACATTCAGTACTTC
many	TRBD1	TRBV15	TRBJ1-3	CATSSGRQGGNTIYF	TGTGCCACCAGCAGCGGGCGACAGGGAGGAAACACCATATATTTT
many	.	TRBV7-9	TRBJ2-5	CASSLGRRRSETQYF	TGTGCCAGCAGCTTAGGTCGGAGAAGGTCGGAGACCCAGTACTTC
many	TRBD2	TRBV4-1	TRBJ2-1	CASLPTRVSGSIGGRYEQFF	TGCGCCAGCTTACCAACGCGGGTTAGCGGGAGCATTGGTGGGCGGTATGAGCAGTTCTTC
many	.	TRBV7-7	TRBJ2-1	CASSDPEEAVYNEQFF	TGTGCTAGCAGCGACCCCGAGGAAGCGGTCTACAATGAGCAGTTCTTC
many	.	TRBV27	TRBJ2-1	CASTLGTGPPYNEQFF	TGTGCCAGCACCTTAGGTACGGGGCCCCCCTACAATGAGCAGTTCTTC
many	TRBD1	TRBV28	TRBJ2-7	CASSHAGTGPALSSYEQYF	TGTGCCAGCAGCCATGCTGGGACAGGACCTGCCTTGTCCTCCTACGAGCAGTACTTC
many	.	TRBV5-1	TRBJ2-5	CASSLNTNQETQYF	TGCGCCAGCAGCTTAAACACGAACCAAGAGACCCAGTACTTC
many	.	TRBV7-2	TRBJ2-7	CASSLVGRRFVYEQYF	TGTGCCAGCAGCTTAGTGGGCAGAAGGTTTGTCTACGAGCAGTACTTC
many	.	TRBV6-5	TRBJ2-7	CASRLGVISYEQYF	TGTGCCAGCCGTTTAGGGGTCATCTCCTACGAGCAGTACTTC
many	.	TRBV6-1	TRBJ2-5	CASSQGTASAQYF	TGTGCCAGCAGTCAAGGGACGGCGTCGGCCCAGTACTTC
many	TRBD1	TRBV5-1	TRBJ2-1	CASSFLNRGNEQFF	TGCGCCAGCAGCTTTCTGAACAGGGGGAATGAGCAGTTCTTC
many	TRBD1	TRBV7-2	TRBJ1-4	CASSRTGGEKLFF	TGTGCCAGCAGCCGGACAGGGGGTGAAAAACTGTTTTTT
many	.	TRBV7-9	TRBJ2-1	CASSFGRSLSYNEQFF	TGTGCCAGCAGCTTTGGACGGAGTCTTTCCTACAATGAGCAGTTCTTC
.	.	TRBV4-3	TRBJ2-3	CASSQRKASTDTQYF	TGCGCCAGCAGCCAACGAAAGGCGAGCACAGATACGCAGTATTTT
many	.	TRBV18	TRBJ2-5	CASSGQGETQYF	TGTGCCAGCTCGGGCCAGGGGGAGACCCAGTACTTC
many	.	TRBV9	TRBJ2-2	CASSVAGTPNTGELFF	TGTGCCAGCAGCGTAGCCGGGACCCCGAACACCGGGGAGCTGTTTTTT
many	.	TRBV5-8	TRBJ2-7	CASSPGDQREEQYF	TGTGCCAGCAGCCCCGGGGACCAGAGGGAGGAGCAGTACTTC
many	TRBD1	TRBV28	TRBJ2-7	CASNPSDRLYEQYF	TGTGCCAGCAACCCCTCGGACAGGTTATACGAGCAGTACTTC
.	TRBD1	TRBV9	TRBJ1-3	CASTMTGTPSGNTIYF	TGTGCCAGCACCATGACAGGGACTCCCTCTGGAAACACCATATATTTT
many	TRBD1	TRBV20-1	TRBJ1-1	CSTSGGLPLGTEAFF	TGCAGTACATCAGGGGGCCTTCCCCTGGGGACTGAAGCTTTCTTT
.	TRBD1	TRBV12-3/TRBV12-4	TRBJ2-7	CASSLGLYRGGEQYF	TGTGCCAGCAGTTTAGGGTTGTACAGGGGTGGGGAGCAGTACTTC
many	.	TRBV5-6	TRBJ1-1	CASSFRGAPFF	TGTGCCAGCAGCTTCAGGGGAGCGCCTTTCTTT
many	.	TRBV6-2/TRBV6-3	TRBJ1-2	CASSYKSNYGYTF	TGTGCCAGCAGTTACAAGAGTAACTATGGCTACACCTTC
few	.	TRBV7-2	TRBJ2-1	CASSPTRLTYNEQFF	TGTGCCAGCAGCCCTACTCGGCTGACTTACAATGAGCAGTTCTTC
many	.	TRBV7-2	TRBJ1-2	CASSSPYRERYGYTF	TGTGCCAGCAGCTCGCCTTACAGGGAACGATATGGCTACACCTTC
many	.	TRBV12-3/TRBV12-4	TRBJ2-2	CASSIGTRVTVGELFF	TGTGCCAGCAGCATCGGGACGCGGGTAACCGTCGGGGAGCTGTTTTTT
.	.	TRBV18	TRBJ1-2	CASSPSGTVGYTF	TGTGCCAGCTCACCTTCCGGGACGGTTGGCTACACCTTC
.	.	TRBV13	TRBJ2-2	CASSLVLRENTGELFF	TGTGCCAGCAGCTTAGTCCTTAGGGAGAACACCGGGGAGCTGTTTTTT
many	TRBD1	TRBV5-1	TRBJ2-5	CASSDRVETQYF	TGCGCCAGCAGCGACAGGGTAGAGACCCAGTACTTC
few	.	TRBV5-4	TRBJ1-2	CASSTTGGIDGYTF	TGTGCCAGCAGCACTACCGGGGGGATTGATGGCTACACCTTC
many	TRBD1	TRBV7-9	TRBJ2-1	CASSSGLGQLGNEQFF	TGTGCCAGCAGCTCGGGGCTGGGACAGCTAGGCAATGAGCAGTTCTTC
.	TRBD2	TRBV20-1	TRBJ2-1	CSALLGVAGYNEQFF	TGCAGTGCTCTATTAGGGGTAGCGGGATACAATGAGCAGTTCTTC
.	.	TRBV6-5	TRBJ2-3	CASSYFTGPDTQYF	TGTGCCAGCAGTTACTTTACGGGGCCAGATACGCAGTATTTT
many	.	TRBV29-1	TRBJ2-6	CSVLGSGANVLTF	TGCAGCGTTCTAGGGTCTGGGGCCAACGTCCTGACTTTC
many	.	TRBV5-5	TRBJ1-1	CASSLLGREAFF	TGTGCCAGCAGCTTGTTGGGCCGAGAAGCTTTCTTT
.	.	TRBV7-2	TRBJ2-3	CASSLAMVTDTQYF	TGTGCCAGCAGCTTAGCGATGGTCACAGATACGCAGTATTTT
many	.	TRBV28	TRBJ1-1	CASSLFGESGAFF	TGTGCCAGCAGTTTATTCGGGGAATCTGGGGCTTTCTTT
many	.	TRBV6-5	TRBJ1-1	CASSSSTGRAEAFF	.
many	.	TRBV10-3	TRBJ2-2	CAITGAPTGELFF	TGTGCCATCACGGGGGCGCCCACCGGGGAGCTGTTTTTT
many	TRBD2	TRBV12-3/TRBV12-4	TRBJ2-2	CASSWGLAGTGELFF	TGTGCCAGCAGCTGGGGACTAGCAGGCACCGGGGAGCTGTTTTTT